Each of the 24 T cell receptor beta chains below was sequenced from the same sample in a study of CD8 T cells in ankylosing spondylitis. TCRdb fed the 5' RACE reads into MiXCR, producing one record per CDR3 protein. The sample yields some 23,000 distinct CDR3 sequences, 2.5% to 3% seen once. Sequencing was carried out using blood, either unsorted or a sorted T cell fraction (not recorded which). Every receptor here comes from a female donor with ankylosing spondylitis or in good health (not recorded which).

This clonotype has a count of ten or more. This sequence joins TRBV9 and TRBJ2-5; D remains ambiguous. The ends were cut back, 3 bases at V and 5 bases at J, with 11 bases in the middle. The CDR3 length is 13 residues. Germline V CDR1 and CDR2: SGDLS, YYNGEE. Here the CDR3 DNA reads TGTGCCAGCAGCGAGAAACCCCTGGAGACCCAGTACTTC. Translation gives CASSEKPLETQYF.

The chain joins TRBV9 to TRBJ1-1; tentatively, D is TRBD1 (5 bases). CDR3 size: 15 residues. Deletions cut 1 base from V and 3 bases from J, with 13 bases between. CDR1 SGDLS and CDR2 YYNGEE come from the germline V gene. The CDR3 DNA sequence: TGTGCCAGCAGCGTAACCCAGGGTGCGTACACTGAAGCTTTCTTT. This translates into CASSVTQGAYTEAFF.

By frequency in the sample, this clonotype is medium-sized (0.01 to 0.1%). The J gene is TRBJ2-7, the V gene TRBV9; D is tentatively TRBD1 or TRBD2 (5 bases each). The CDR3 is made up of 13 amino acids. CDR1 SGDLS and CDR2 YYNGEE come from the germline V gene. Trimming took 0 bases from V and 6 from J, leaving 10 bases between them. The CDR3: CASSVEGTGEQYF. The CDR3, as DNA: TGTGCCAGCAGCGTAGAAGGGACGGGCGAGCAGTACTTC.

Many counts were recorded for this clonotype. The CDR3 DNA sequence: TGTGCCAGCAGCGCGCAGACAGGGGTTGAAGCTAACTATGGCTACACCTTC. It codes for CASSAQTGVEANYGYTF. The chain is built from TRBV9 and TRBJ1-2; TRBD1 agrees at 8 bases. V gave up 3 bases and J gave up 0 bases; unmatched junction bases: 10. Germline V lookup: CDR1 SGDLS, CDR2 YYNGEE. CDR3 length: 17 amino acids.

This chain links TRBV9 with TRBJ2-5, with unresolved D. There are 19 residues in the CDR3. V lost 3 bases, J lost 5 bases, and 29 bases lay in between. Per germline, CDR1 SGDLS and CDR2 YYNGEE. The CDR3 sequence: CASSATPGPANTPGETQYF. CDR3 coding DNA: TGTGCCAGCAGCGCAACTCCCGGTCCAGCGAACACCCCCGGGGAGACCCAGTACTTC. Together with reference TRBV9 and TRBJ2-5, the CDR3 gives the full variable domain: DSGVTQTPKHLITATGQRVTLRCSPRSGDLSVYWYQQSLDQGLQFLIQYYNGEERAKGNILERFSAQQFPDLHSELNLSSLELGDSALYFCASSATPGPANTPGETQYFGPGTRLLVL.

This clonotype was found many times. The V gene is TRBV9, the J gene TRBJ2-1; D may be TRBD2 (6 bases). Trimming removed 2 bases at V and 0 bases at J, with 9 bases between. Per germline, CDR1 SGDLS and CDR2 YYNGEE. This CDR3 comprises 15 residues. This chain's CDR3 is CASSVRESSYNEQFF. The CDR3 DNA sequence: TGTGCCAGCAGCGTCCGGGAGAGCTCCTACAATGAGCAGTTCTTC.

This clonotype was seen many times. The chain employs TRBV9 and TRBJ2-3, with TRBD2 matching 8 bases. Germline values: CDR1 SGDLS, CDR2 YYNGEE. This CDR3 is 15 amino acids long. With 5 bases clipped from V and 5 bases from J, the junction kept 10 bases outside the gene matches. The CDR3 DNA is TGTGCCAGCAGACCCAGCGGGAGTGGAGGAGATACGCAGTATTTT. Translation gives CASRPSGSGGDTQYF.

This clonotype was recorded at least ten times. This chain connects TRBV9 to TRBJ2-5; D may be TRBD1 (5 bases). This CDR3 comprises 15 residues. Deletions cut 4 bases from V and 4 bases from J, with 17 bases between. Germline assignment: CDR1 SGDLS and CDR2 YYNGEE. CDR3 protein: CASSRIEGVGETQYF. Here the CDR3 DNA reads TGTGCCAGCAGCCGGATCGAAGGGGTAGGAGAGACCCAGTACTTC.

This clonotype was seen at least ten times. The chain recombines TRBV9 with TRBJ2-3, with 7 bases identical to TRBD1. This CDR3 region has 15 residues. The V segment lost 4 bases and the J segment 3 bases; nucleotides outside the gene matches: 8. Germline CDR1 reads SGDLS; CDR2 reads YYNGEE. This CDR3 reads CASSSRDRLTDTQYF. Written as DNA, the CDR3 is TGTGCCAGCAGCTCCCGGGACAGACTAACAGATACGCAGTATTTT. The variable domain in full, completed from reference TRBV9 and TRBJ2-3, reads DSGVTQTPKHLITATGQRVTLRCSPRSGDLSVYWYQQSLDQGLQFLIQYYNGEERAKGNILERFSAQQFPDLHSELNLSSLELGDSALYFCASSSRDRLTDTQYFGPGTRLTVL.

This clonotype has at least ten counts. This chain connects TRBV9 to TRBJ1-2; D is perhaps TRBD1 (6 bases). V gave up 3 bases and J gave up 7 bases, with 16 bases separating them. The germline gives CDR1 SGDLS, CDR2 YYNGEE. The length of the CDR3 is 14 residues. CDR3 sequence (DNA): TGTGCCAGCAGCGGATTGCCAGGGGCGAGTGGCTACACCTTC. This codes for CASSGLPGASGYTF.

This clonotype ranks as medium-sized (0.01 to 0.1%). The CDR3 sequence is CASSLWGGEQYF. The CDR3 DNA reads as TGTGCCAGCAGCCTATGGGGAGGCGAGCAGTACTTC. The chain employs TRBV9 and TRBJ2-7, with D perhaps TRBD2 (6 bases). V lost 4 bases to trimming and J lost 6 bases, with 11 bases between them. The CDR3 is 12 residues long. The V gene's germline CDR1 is SGDLS and CDR2 YYNGEE.

This clonotype showed up just a few times. This sequence joins TRBV21-1 and TRBJ1-2; the listed D gene, TRBD1, was not tested against the DNA. TRBV21-1 is termed a pseudogene. The CDR3 is made up of 14 amino acids. Here the CDR3 reads CASSMDRGQYGYTF. In nucleotides, the CDR3 is TGTGCCAGCAGCATGGACAGGGGACAATATGGCTACACCTTC.

This clonotype was seen ten or more times. The gene calls are TRBV9 and TRBJ2-2; D is unclear. The V gene's germline CDR1 is SGDLS and CDR2 YYNGEE. Trimming pared 3 bases from V and 7 bases from J, leaving 7 bases between. The CDR3 runs 12 residues. The CDR3 coding sequence is TGTGCCAGCAGCGCTCGAATCGGGGAGCTGTTTTTT. Translated, it gives CASSARIGELFF.

This clonotype was detected ten times or more. The chain joins TRBV9 to TRBJ1-6; no definite D call. The CDR3 is made up of 12 amino acids. The ends were cut back, 0 bases at V and 9 bases at J, with 4 bases in the middle. Germline loops: CDR1 SGDLS, CDR2 YYNGEE. The CDR3 loop reads CASSVGASPLHF. CDR3 bases: TGTGCCAGCAGCGTAGGGGCTTCACCCCTCCACTTT.

This clonotype was found many times. This chain uses TRBV9 with TRBJ2-1; TRBD2 agrees at 10 bases. Per the germline V gene, CDR1 is SGDLS and CDR2 is YYNGEE. Trimming took 6 bases from V and 7 from J; bases not matched to a gene: 22. The CDR3 sequence is 19 residues long. CDR3 residues: CASTLGGGTSAVSVNEQFF. In DNA, the CDR3 is TGTGCCAGCACCCTCGGGGGGGGGACTAGCGCGGTTTCGGTAAATGAGCAGTTCTTC.

In this sample, this clonotype turned up many times. This sequence joins TRBV9 and TRBJ1-1; D is undetermined. The V gene's germline CDR1 is SGDLS and CDR2 YYNGEE. The CDR3 length is 16 residues. Trimming left V 0 bases short and J 4 bases short, with 16 bases between. The CDR3 DNA reads TGTGCCAGCAGCGTAGAGTCCCGGCAGGTTGGCACTGAAGCTTTCTTT. It codes for CASSVESRQVGTEAFF.

This clonotype has ten or more counts. V gene TRBV9 combines with J gene TRBJ2-3; possible D gene TRBD2, 6 bases. This CDR3 contains 15 residues. With 0 bases removed from V and 2 bases from J, the gap between germline ends came to 10 bases. The V gene's germline CDR1 is SGDLS and CDR2 YYNGEE. CDR3 region: CASSVAPGDTDTQYF. In DNA form, the CDR3 reads TGTGCCAGCAGCGTAGCTCCGGGGGACACAGATACGCAGTATTTT.

The sample holds many counts of this clonotype. The rearrangement links TRBV21-1 to TRBJ2-7. TRBV21-1 is a pseudogene locus. The CDR3 loop spans 13 amino acids. CDR3 bases: TGTGCCAGCAGCAAAGGAGCGACCTACGAGCAGTACTTC. Translated, it gives CASSKGATYEQYF.

This clonotype was seen at least ten times. The rearrangement joins TRBV9 to TRBJ2-1, with D perhaps TRBD2 (5 bases). Germline CDR1 is SGDLS and CDR2 is YYNGEE. This CDR3 has 13 residues. V was cut by 0 bases and J by 4 bases, with 5 bases left in between. The CDR3 nucleotides read TGTGCCAGCAGCGTAGCGGGATACAATGAGCAGTTCTTC. Translated, it gives CASSVAGYNEQFF.

Ten or more counts support this clonotype. The chain couples TRBV9 to TRBJ2-7, with D tentatively TRBD1 or TRBD2 (5 bases each). The CDR3 runs 14 residues. With 0 bases removed from V and 6 bases from J, the gap between germline ends came to 13 bases. Per germline, CDR1 SGDLS and CDR2 YYNGEE. CDR3 nucleotides: TGTGCCAGCAGCGTAGGGGACCCAGGCCTCGAGCAGTACTTC. Amino acids: CASSVGDPGLEQYF.

This clonotype is labeled medium-sized. This chain connects TRBV9 to TRBJ2-7; D gene uncertain. The CDR3 runs 16 residues. The V gene's germline CDR1 is SGDLS and CDR2 YYNGEE. The V and J ends lost 3 bases and 9 bases respectively, with 25 bases between them. CDR3: CASSAVPGRVVDAQYF. CDR3 sequence (DNA): TGTGCCAGCAGCGCCGTTCCGGGCCGTGTAGTTGACGCGCAGTACTTC.

This clonotype was seen at least ten times. The V gene is TRBV9, the J gene TRBJ2-5; 7 positions agree with TRBD2. Per germline, CDR1 SGDLS and CDR2 YYNGEE. The CDR3 extends over 12 amino acids. V lost 2 bases to trimming and J lost 5 bases; unmatched junction nucleotides: 0. CDR3 coding DNA: TGTGCCAGCAGCGTGGGGGGGGAGACCCAGTACTTC. As protein: CASSVGGETQYF.

This clonotype was found many times. The V and J genes are TRBV9 and TRBJ2-1; 11 bases fit TRBD2. The CDR3 runs to 15 residues. Germline loops: CDR1 SGDLS, CDR2 YYNGEE. With 0 bases clipped from V and 9 bases from J, the junction kept 5 bases outside the gene matches. CDR3 protein: CASSVGTSGGSEQFF. CDR3 DNA sequence: TGTGCCAGCAGCGTAGGTACTAGCGGGGGCAGTGAGCAGTTCTTC.

Ten or more counts support this clonotype. The chain couples TRBV9 to TRBJ2-7, with D possibly TRBD1 on 5 matching bases. Trimming left V 0 bases short and J 3 bases short, with 10 bases between. Germline lookup yields CDR1 SGDLS and CDR2 YYNGEE. CDR3 size: 14 residues. The CDR3 loop is CASSVDQGFYEQYF. CDR3 in DNA: TGTGCCAGCAGCGTAGACCAGGGTTTCTACGAGCAGTACTTC.